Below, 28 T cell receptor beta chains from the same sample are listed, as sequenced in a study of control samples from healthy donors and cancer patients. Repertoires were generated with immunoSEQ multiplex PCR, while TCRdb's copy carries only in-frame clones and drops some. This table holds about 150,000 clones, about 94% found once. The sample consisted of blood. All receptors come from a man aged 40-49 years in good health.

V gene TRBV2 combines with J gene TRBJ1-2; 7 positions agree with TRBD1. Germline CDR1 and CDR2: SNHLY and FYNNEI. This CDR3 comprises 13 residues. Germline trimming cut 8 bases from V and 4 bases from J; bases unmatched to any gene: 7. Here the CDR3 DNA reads TGTGCCAGCGAAAGGGGGCTGTCCTATGGCTACACCTTC. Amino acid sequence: CASERGLSYGYTF.

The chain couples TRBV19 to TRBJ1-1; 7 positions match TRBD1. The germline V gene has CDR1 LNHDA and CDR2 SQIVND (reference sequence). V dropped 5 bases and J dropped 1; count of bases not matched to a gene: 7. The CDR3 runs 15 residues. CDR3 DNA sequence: TGTGCCAGTAGTCTCCCGACAGGGACGAACACTGAAGCTTTCTTT. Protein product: CASSLPTGTNTEAFF.

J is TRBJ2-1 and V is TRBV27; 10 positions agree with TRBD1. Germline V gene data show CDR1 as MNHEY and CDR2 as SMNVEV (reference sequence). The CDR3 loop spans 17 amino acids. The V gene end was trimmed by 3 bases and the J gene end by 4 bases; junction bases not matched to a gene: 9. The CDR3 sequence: CASSLIGRQGAYNEQFF. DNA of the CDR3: TGTGCCAGCAGTTTGATCGGAAGACAGGGGGCTTACAATGAGCAGTTCTTC.

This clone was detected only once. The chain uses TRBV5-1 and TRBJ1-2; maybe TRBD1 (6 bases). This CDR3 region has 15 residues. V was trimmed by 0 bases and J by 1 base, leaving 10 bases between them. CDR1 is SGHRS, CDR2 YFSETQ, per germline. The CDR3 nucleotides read TGCGCCAGCAGCTTGGGGCCAGGGGTTAACTATGGCTACACCTTC. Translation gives CASSLGPGVNYGYTF.

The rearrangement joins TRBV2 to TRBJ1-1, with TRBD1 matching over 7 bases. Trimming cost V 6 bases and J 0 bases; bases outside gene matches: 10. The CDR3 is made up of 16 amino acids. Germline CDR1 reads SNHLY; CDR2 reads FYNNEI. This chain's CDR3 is CASRDRWRAMNTEAFF. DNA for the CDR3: TGTGCCAGCAGGGACAGGTGGAGGGCAATGAACACTGAAGCTTTCTTT. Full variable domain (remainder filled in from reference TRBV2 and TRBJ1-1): EPEVTQTPSHQVTQMGQEVILRCVPISNHLYFYWYRQILGQKVEFLVSFYNNEISEKSEIFDDQFSVERPDGSNFTLKIRSTKLEDSAMYFCASRDRWRAMNTEAFFGQGTRLTVV.

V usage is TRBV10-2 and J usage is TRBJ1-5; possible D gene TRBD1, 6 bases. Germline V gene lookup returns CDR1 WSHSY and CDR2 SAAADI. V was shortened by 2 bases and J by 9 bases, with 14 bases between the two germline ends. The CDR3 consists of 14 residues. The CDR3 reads CASSEGGDIGPQHF. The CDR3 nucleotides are TGCGCCAGCAGTGAGGGGGGGGACATTGGGCCCCAGCATTTT.

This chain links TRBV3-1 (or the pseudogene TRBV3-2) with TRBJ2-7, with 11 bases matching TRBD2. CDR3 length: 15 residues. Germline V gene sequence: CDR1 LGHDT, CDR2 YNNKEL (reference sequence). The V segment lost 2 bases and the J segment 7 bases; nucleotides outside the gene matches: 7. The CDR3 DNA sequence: TGTGCCAGCAGCCAACCACTAGCGGGGGCTCAAGAGCAGTACTTC. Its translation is CASSQPLAGAQEQYF.

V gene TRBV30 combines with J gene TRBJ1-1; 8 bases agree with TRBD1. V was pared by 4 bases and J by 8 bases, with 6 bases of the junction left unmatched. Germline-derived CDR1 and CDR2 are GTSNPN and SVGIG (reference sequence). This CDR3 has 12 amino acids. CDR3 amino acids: CAWTLRGREAFF. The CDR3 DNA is TGTGCCTGGACTCTCAGGGGGCGGGAAGCTTTCTTT.

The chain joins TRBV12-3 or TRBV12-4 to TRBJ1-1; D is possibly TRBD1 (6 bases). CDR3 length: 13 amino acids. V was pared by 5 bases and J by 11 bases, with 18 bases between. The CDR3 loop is CASSPLGGAGAFF. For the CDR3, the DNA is TGTGCCAGCAGTCCGCTGGGGGGCGCGGGGGCTTTCTTT.

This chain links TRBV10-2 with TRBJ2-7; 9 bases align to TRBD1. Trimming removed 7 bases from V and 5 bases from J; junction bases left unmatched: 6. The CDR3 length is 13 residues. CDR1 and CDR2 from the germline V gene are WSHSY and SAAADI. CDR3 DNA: TGCGCCAGCACCGGGACAGGGTGGAACGAGCAGTACTTC. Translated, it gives CASTGTGWNEQYF.

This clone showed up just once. The CDR3 sequence: CASSVAMSWETQYF. CDR3 coding DNA: TGTGCCAGCAGCGTGGCGATGTCCTGGGAGACCCAGTACTTC. The chain couples TRBV9 to TRBJ2-5; D remains ambiguous. The V end was cut by 2 bases, the J end by 5 bases, with 13 bases between. This CDR3 region has 14 residues. Germline V CDR1 and CDR2: SGDLS, YYNGEE. The variable domain in full, completed from reference TRBV9 and TRBJ2-5, reads DSGVTQTPKHLITATGQRVTLRCSPRSGDLSVYWYQQSLDQGLQFLIQYYNGEERAKGNILERFSAQQFPDLHSELNLSSLELGDSALYFCASSVAMSWETQYFGPGTRLLVL.

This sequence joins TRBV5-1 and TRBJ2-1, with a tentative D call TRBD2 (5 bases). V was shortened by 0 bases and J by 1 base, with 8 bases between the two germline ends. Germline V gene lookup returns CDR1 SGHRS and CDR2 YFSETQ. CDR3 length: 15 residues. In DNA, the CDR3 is TGCGCCAGCAGCTTGGCGGGGTTATCCTACAATGAGCAGTTCTTC. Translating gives CASSLAGLSYNEQFF. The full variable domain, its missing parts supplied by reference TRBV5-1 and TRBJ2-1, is KAGVTQTPRYLIKTRGQQVTLSCSPISGHRSVSWYQQTPGQGLQFLFEYFSETQRNKGNFPGRFSGRQFSNSRSEMNVSTLELGDSALYLCASSLAGLSYNEQFFGPGTRLTVL.

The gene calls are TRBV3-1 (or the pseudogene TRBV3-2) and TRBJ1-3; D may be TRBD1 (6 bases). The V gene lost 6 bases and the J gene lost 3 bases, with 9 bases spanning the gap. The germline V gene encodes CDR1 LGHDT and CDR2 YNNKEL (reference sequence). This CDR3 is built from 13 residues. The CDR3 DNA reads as TGTGCCAGCAGTCCACAGGGTGGAAACACCATATATTTT. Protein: CASSPQGGNTIYF.

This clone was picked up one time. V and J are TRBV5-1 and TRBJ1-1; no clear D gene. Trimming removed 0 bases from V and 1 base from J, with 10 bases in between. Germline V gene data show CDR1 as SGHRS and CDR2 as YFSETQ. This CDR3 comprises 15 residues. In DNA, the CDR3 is TGCGCCAGCAGCTTGGATGGCGGCAAGAACACTGAAGCTTTCTTT. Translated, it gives CASSLDGGKNTEAFF.

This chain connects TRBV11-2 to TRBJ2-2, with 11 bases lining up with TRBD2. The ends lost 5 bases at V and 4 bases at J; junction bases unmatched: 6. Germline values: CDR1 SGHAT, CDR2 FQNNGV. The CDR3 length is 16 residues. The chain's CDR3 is CASSPSGGFGTGELFF. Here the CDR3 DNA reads TGTGCCAGCAGCCCTAGCGGGGGGTTCGGCACCGGGGAGCTGTTTTTT.

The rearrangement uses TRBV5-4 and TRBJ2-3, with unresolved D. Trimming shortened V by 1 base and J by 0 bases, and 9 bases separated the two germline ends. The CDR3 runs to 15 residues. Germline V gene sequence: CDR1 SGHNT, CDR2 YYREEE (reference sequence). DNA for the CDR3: TGTGCCAGCAGCTTGCAGCACCTAAGCACAGATACGCAGTATTTT. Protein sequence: CASSLQHLSTDTQYF.

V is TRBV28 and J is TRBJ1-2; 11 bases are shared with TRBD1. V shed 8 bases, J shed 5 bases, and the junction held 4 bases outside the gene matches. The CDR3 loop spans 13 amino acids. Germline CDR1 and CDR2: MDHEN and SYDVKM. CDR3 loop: CASSDRGPYGYTF. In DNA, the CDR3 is TGTGCCAGCTCGGACAGGGGGCCTTATGGCTACACCTTC.

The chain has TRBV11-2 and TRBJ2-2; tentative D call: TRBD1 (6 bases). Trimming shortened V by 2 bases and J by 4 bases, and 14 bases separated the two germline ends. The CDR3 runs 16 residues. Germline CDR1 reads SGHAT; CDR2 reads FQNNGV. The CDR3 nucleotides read TGTGCCAGCAGCTTATCACAGGGCTGGGTCACCGGGGAGCTGTTTTTT. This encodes CASSLSQGWVTGELFF. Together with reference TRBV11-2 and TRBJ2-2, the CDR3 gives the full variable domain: EAGVAQSPRYKIIEKRQSVAFWCNPISGHATLYWYQQILGQGPKLLIQFQNNGVVDDSQLPKDRFSAERLKGVDSTLKIQPAKLEDSAVYLCASSLSQGWVTGELFFGEGSRLTVL.

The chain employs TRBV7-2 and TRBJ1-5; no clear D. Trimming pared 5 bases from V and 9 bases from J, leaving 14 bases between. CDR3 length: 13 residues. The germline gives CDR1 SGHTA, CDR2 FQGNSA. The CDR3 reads CASSLTVKSPQHF. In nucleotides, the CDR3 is TGTGCCAGCAGCCTTACAGTCAAATCGCCCCAGCATTTT.

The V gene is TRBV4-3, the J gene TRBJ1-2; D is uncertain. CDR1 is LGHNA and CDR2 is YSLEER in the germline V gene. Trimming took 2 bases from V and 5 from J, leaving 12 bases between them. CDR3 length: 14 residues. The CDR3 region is CASSQHRESYGYTF. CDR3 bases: TGCGCCAGCAGCCAACACCGGGAGTCATATGGCTACACCTTC.

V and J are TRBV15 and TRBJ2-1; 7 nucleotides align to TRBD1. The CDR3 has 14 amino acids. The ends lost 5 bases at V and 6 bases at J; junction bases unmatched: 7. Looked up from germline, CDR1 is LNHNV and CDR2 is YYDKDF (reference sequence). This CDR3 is CATSRRTGANEQFF. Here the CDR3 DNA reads TGTGCCACCAGCCGCCGGACAGGTGCCAATGAGCAGTTCTTC.

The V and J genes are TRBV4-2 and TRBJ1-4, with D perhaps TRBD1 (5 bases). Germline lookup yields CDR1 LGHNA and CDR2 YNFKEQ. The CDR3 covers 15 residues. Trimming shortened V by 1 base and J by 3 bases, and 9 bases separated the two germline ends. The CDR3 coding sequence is TGTGCCAGCAGCCAAGCGCGACAGTCTAATGAAAAACTGTTTTTT. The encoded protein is CASSQARQSNEKLFF.

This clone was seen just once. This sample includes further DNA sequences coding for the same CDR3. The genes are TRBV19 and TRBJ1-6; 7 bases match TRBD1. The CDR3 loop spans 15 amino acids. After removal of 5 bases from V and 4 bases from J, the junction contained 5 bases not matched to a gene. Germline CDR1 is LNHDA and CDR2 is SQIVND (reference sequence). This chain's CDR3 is CASSPRDSYNSPLHF. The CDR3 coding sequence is TGTGCCAGTAGTCCCCGGGACAGTTATAATTCACCCCTCCACTTT.

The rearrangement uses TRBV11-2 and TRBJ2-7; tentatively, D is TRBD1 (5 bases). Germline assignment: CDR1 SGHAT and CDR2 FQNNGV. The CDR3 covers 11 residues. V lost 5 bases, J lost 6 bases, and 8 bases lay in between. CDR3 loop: CASSDSGEQYF. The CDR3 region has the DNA TGTGCCAGCAGCGACAGTGGCGAGCAGTACTTC.

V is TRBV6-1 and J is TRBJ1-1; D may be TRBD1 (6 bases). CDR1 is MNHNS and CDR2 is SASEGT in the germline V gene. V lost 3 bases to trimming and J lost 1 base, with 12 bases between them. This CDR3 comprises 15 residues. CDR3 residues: CASSDWDTENTEAFF. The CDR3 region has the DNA TGTGCCAGCAGTGATTGGGACACCGAGAACACTGAAGCTTTCTTT.

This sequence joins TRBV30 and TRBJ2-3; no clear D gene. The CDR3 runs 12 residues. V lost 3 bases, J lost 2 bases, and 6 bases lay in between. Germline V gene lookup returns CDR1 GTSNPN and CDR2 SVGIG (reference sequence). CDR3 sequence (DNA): TGTGCCTGGAGACGGTACACAGATACGCAGTATTTT. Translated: CAWRRYTDTQYF.

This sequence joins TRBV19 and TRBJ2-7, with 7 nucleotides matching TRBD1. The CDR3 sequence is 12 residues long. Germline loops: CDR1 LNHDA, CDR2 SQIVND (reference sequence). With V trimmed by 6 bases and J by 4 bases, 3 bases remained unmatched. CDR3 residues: CASRGQTYEQYF. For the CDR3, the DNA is TGTGCCAGTAGGGGACAGACTTACGAGCAGTACTTC.

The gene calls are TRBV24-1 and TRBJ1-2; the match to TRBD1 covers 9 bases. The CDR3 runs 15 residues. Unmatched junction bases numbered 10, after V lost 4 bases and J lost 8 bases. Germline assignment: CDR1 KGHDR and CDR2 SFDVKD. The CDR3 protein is CATSEAGTGFRGYTF. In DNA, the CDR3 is TGTGCCACCAGTGAGGCCGGGACAGGGTTTCGCGGCTACACCTTC.